A selection of T cell receptor beta chains follows, all from one sample in a study of cytomegalovirus exposure and HLA in healthy donors. Here immunoSEQ multiplex PCR was the method, and the copy in TCRdb shows in-frame clones only, minus some. The data show some 110,000 clones, about 81% seen once. Sequenced material: PBMCs. All receptors come from a man in his thirties or forties in good health and CMV-seronegative. The CDR3 runs from the conserved cysteine through the conserved F or W. The D gene is left open where the match is weak. Clone size is not always given. Where it is, it says once, few, many or a class for expanded clones.

d_call: TRBD2
j_call: TRBJ2-3
v_call: TRBV5-4
clone_size: -
cdr3_nt: TGTGCCAGCAGCTTGGTCGGGGGGTCCCATGCGCAGTATTTT
cdr3_aa: CASSLVGGSHAQYF

d_call: TRBD2
j_call: TRBJ2-7
v_call: TRBV6-5
clone_size: -
cdr3_nt: TGTGCCAGCAGCGCGGGGGGGTCCTACGAGCAGTACTTC
cdr3_aa: CASSAGGSYEQYF

d_call: -
j_call: TRBJ1-1
v_call: TRBV2
clone_size: once
cdr3_nt: TGTGCCAGCAGGTGGCCCGCCGAAAATCCGAACACTGAAGCTTTCTTT
cdr3_aa: CASRWPAENPNTEAFF

d_call: -
j_call: TRBJ1-1
v_call: TRBV7-8
clone_size: -
cdr3_nt: TGTGCCAGCAGCTTAGGCTCGTTTAGGAACACTGAAGCTTTCTTT
cdr3_aa: CASSLGSFRNTEAFF

d_call: -
j_call: TRBJ2-7
v_call: TRBV9
clone_size: -
cdr3_nt: TGTGCCAGCAGCGTAGGGCCTGACTCCTACGAGCAGTACTTC
cdr3_aa: CASSVGPDSYEQYF

d_call: -
j_call: TRBJ2-1
v_call: TRBV2
clone_size: -
cdr3_nt: TGTGCCAGCTGGGAGCAACCGGGACTCAAGAGCTCCTACAATGAGCAGTTCTTC
cdr3_aa: CASWEQPGLKSSYNEQFF

d_call: TRBD2
j_call: TRBJ2-1
v_call: TRBV11-2
clone_size: -
cdr3_nt: TGTGCCAGCAGCTTGGGGACTAGCGGAAACGCCTACAATGAGCAGTTCTTC
cdr3_aa: CASSLGTSGNAYNEQFF

d_call: -
j_call: TRBJ1-1
v_call: TRBV5-4
clone_size: few
cdr3_nt: TGTGCCAGCAGGAACGGGGGGGACACTGAAGCTTTCTTT
cdr3_aa: CASRNGGDTEAFF

d_call: -
j_call: TRBJ1-5
v_call: TRBV19
clone_size: -
cdr3_nt: TGTGCCAGTAGATGGGGGCGTAGCAATCAGCCCCAGCATTTT
cdr3_aa: CASRWGRSNQPQHF

d_call: TRBD1
j_call: TRBJ2-3
v_call: TRBV27
clone_size: few
cdr3_nt: TGTGCCAGCAGAAGGACAGGGGCGAGGAATACGCAGTATTTT
cdr3_aa: CASRRTGARNTQYF

d_call: -
j_call: TRBJ2-5
v_call: TRBV4-1
clone_size: -
cdr3_nt: TGCGCCAGCAGCCGAATCCTAGGTACGGAGACCCAGTACTTC
cdr3_aa: CASSRILGTETQYF

d_call: TRBD1
j_call: TRBJ1-2
v_call: TRBV14
clone_size: once
cdr3_nt: TGTGCCAGCAGCGGAGGCCCCTTACAGGGGGCGCAGGGCTACACCTTC
cdr3_aa: CASSGGPLQGAQGYTF

d_call: -
j_call: TRBJ1-5
v_call: TRBV7-2
clone_size: -
cdr3_nt: TGTGCCAGCACACCGGGACACATCAATCAGCCCCAGCATTTT
cdr3_aa: CASTPGHINQPQHF

d_call: TRBD2
j_call: TRBJ2-1
v_call: TRBV6-1
clone_size: once
cdr3_nt: TGTGCCAGCAGTGAACCGGTGGCGGGAGGGATGAATGAGCAGTTCTTC
cdr3_aa: CASSEPVAGGMNEQFF

d_call: TRBD2
j_call: TRBJ2-1
v_call: TRBV6-6
clone_size: few
cdr3_nt: TGTGCCAGCAGTGCCAGCGGGAGCGAAGACAATGAGCAGTTCTTC
cdr3_aa: CASSASGSEDNEQFF

d_call: TRBD1
j_call: TRBJ1-4
v_call: TRBV4-3
clone_size: -
cdr3_nt: TGCGCCAGCAGCCAGGGACAGGGAGGGGAAAAACTGTTTTTT
cdr3_aa: CASSQGQGGEKLFF

d_call: -
j_call: TRBJ1-1
v_call: TRBV19
clone_size: -
cdr3_nt: TGTGCCAGTAGTAACCAGGCTTTATTGTTAAACACTGAAGCTTTCTTT
cdr3_aa: CASSNQALLLNTEAFF

d_call: TRBD2
j_call: TRBJ2-3
v_call: TRBV9
clone_size: -
cdr3_nt: TGTGCCAGCAGCGGTGGAATAGCGGGGGGGCTGGATACGCAGTATTTT
cdr3_aa: CASSGGIAGGLDTQYF

d_call: -
j_call: TRBJ2-5
v_call: TRBV4-1
clone_size: -
cdr3_nt: TGCGCCAGCAGCCAAGAACCAGGGACAAGGCAAGAGACCCAGTACTTC
cdr3_aa: CASSQEPGTRQETQYF

d_call: -
j_call: TRBJ2-2
v_call: TRBV29-1
clone_size: once
cdr3_nt: TGCAGCTTCCGGACAGTGAACACCGGGGAGCTGTTTTTT
cdr3_aa: CSFRTVNTGELFF

d_call: TRBD2
j_call: TRBJ2-3
v_call: TRBV7-2
clone_size: -
cdr3_nt: TGTGCCAGCAGCCCGGGACTAGCGGGAGGTGCAGATACGCAGTATTTT
cdr3_aa: CASSPGLAGGADTQYF

d_call: -
j_call: TRBJ2-6
v_call: TRBV7-2
clone_size: -
cdr3_nt: TGTGCCAGCAGCTCCACTACAGGACAGCGCTCTGGGGCCAACGTCCTGACTTTC
cdr3_aa: CASSSTTGQRSGANVLTF

d_call: TRBD2
j_call: TRBJ2-1
v_call: TRBV18
clone_size: -
cdr3_nt: TGTGCCAGCTCACCGATCGGACTAGCGGGGGCGTACAATGAGCAGTTCTTC
cdr3_aa: CASSPIGLAGAYNEQFF

d_call: TRBD2
j_call: TRBJ2-1
v_call: TRBV5-1
clone_size: -
cdr3_nt: TGCGCCAGCAGCTTGGTTAGCGGGGGAAATTACAATGAGCAGTTCTTC
cdr3_aa: CASSLVSGGNYNEQFF

d_call: TRBD2
j_call: TRBJ2-3
v_call: TRBV4-3
clone_size: -
cdr3_nt: TGCGCCAGCAGCCACGGACTAGCGGGGGGGCCGACAGATACGCAGTATTTT
cdr3_aa: CASSHGLAGGPTDTQYF

d_call: -
j_call: TRBJ2-1
v_call: TRBV5-1
clone_size: -
cdr3_nt: TGCGCCAGCAGCTTGGGAGGACAGTTCTACAATGAGCAGTTCTTC
cdr3_aa: CASSLGGQFYNEQFF

d_call: -
j_call: TRBJ2-1
v_call: TRBV28
clone_size: -
cdr3_nt: TGTGCCAGCAGTCTTTACAATGAGCAGTTCTTC
cdr3_aa: CASSLYNEQFF

d_call: -
j_call: TRBJ2-6
v_call: TRBV9
clone_size: -
cdr3_nt: TGTGCCAGCAGCGTAGCTGAGTGGAGCAGTGGGGCCAACGTCCTGACTTTC
cdr3_aa: CASSVAEWSSGANVLTF

d_call: -
j_call: TRBJ2-3
v_call: TRBV11-2
clone_size: -
cdr3_nt: TGTGCCAGCAGCCCCCCAGGAGGGAGCACAGATACGCAGTATTTT
cdr3_aa: CASSPPGGSTDTQYF

d_call: -
j_call: TRBJ2-5
v_call: TRBV6-6
clone_size: few
cdr3_nt: TGTGCCACCACCTTGGACAGCTACAATAAAGAGACCCAGTACTTC
cdr3_aa: CATTLDSYNKETQYF

d_call: TRBD2
j_call: TRBJ2-2
v_call: TRBV7-9
clone_size: -
cdr3_nt: TGTGCCAGCAGCCAAGCAGCGGGAGTGGCCGGGGAGCTGTTTTTT
cdr3_aa: CASSQAAGVAGELFF

d_call: -
j_call: TRBJ2-3
v_call: TRBV6-1
clone_size: -
cdr3_nt: TGTGCCAGCCGGACTGAGTGGGGCACAGATACGCAGTATTTT
cdr3_aa: CASRTEWGTDTQYF

d_call: -
j_call: TRBJ2-7
v_call: TRBV4-3
clone_size: -
cdr3_nt: TGCGCCAGCAGCCAAGAGCCAGGGCGGCTTTACGAGCAGTACTTC
cdr3_aa: CASSQEPGRLYEQYF

d_call: TRBD1
j_call: TRBJ2-2
v_call: TRBV10-2
clone_size: -
cdr3_nt: TGCGCCAGCAGTGGGAACAGGGGTCGGGCCGGGGAGCTGTTTTTT
cdr3_aa: CASSGNRGRAGELFF

d_call: -
j_call: TRBJ2-7
v_call: TRBV29-1
clone_size: -
cdr3_nt: TGCAGCGTTCTGAGTGACTACGAGCAGTACTTC
cdr3_aa: CSVLSDYEQYF

d_call: -
j_call: TRBJ1-1
v_call: TRBV19
clone_size: -
cdr3_nt: TGTGCCAGTAGTATTTTAGCTGAAGCTTTCTTT
cdr3_aa: CASSILAEAFF

d_call: -
j_call: TRBJ1-1
v_call: TRBV5-4
clone_size: -
cdr3_nt: TGTGCCAGCAGCAGCACATCGGGTGAGGCTTTCTTT
cdr3_aa: CASSSTSGEAFF

d_call: -
j_call: TRBJ2-5
v_call: TRBV11-2
clone_size: -
cdr3_nt: TGTGCCAGCAGGACCGGGGGGCTCCAGACCCAGTACTTC
cdr3_aa: CASRTGGLQTQYF

d_call: -
j_call: TRBJ1-2
v_call: TRBV6-5
clone_size: -
cdr3_nt: TGTGCCAGCAGAGGGGCCGCCTATGGCTACACCTTC
cdr3_aa: CASRGAAYGYTF

d_call: TRBD2
j_call: TRBJ2-1
v_call: TRBV4-1
clone_size: -
cdr3_nt: TGCGCCAGCAGACTACTAGCGGGCCCTTACAATGAGCAGTTCTTC
cdr3_aa: CASRLLAGPYNEQFF

d_call: TRBD1
j_call: TRBJ2-1
v_call: TRBV19
clone_size: -
cdr3_nt: TGTGCCAGTAGTGTGGACAGGGGCGATGAGCAGTTCTTC
cdr3_aa: CASSVDRGDEQFF

d_call: -
j_call: TRBJ1-5
v_call: TRBV19
clone_size: -
cdr3_nt: TGTGCCAGTAATGCCGGGTTTCAGCCCCAGCATTTT
cdr3_aa: CASNAGFQPQHF

d_call: TRBD1
j_call: TRBJ2-7
v_call: TRBV4-3
clone_size: few
cdr3_nt: TGCGCCAGCAGCCATGGAAGAACGGACAGGGGTGGGAACGAGCAGTACTTC
cdr3_aa: CASSHGRTDRGGNEQYF

d_call: -
j_call: TRBJ1-3
v_call: TRBV9
clone_size: -
cdr3_nt: TGTGCCAGCAGCCTGTACCTCAGGGGCTCTGGAAACACCATATATTTT
cdr3_aa: CASSLYLRGSGNTIYF

d_call: -
j_call: TRBJ2-7
v_call: TRBV5-5
clone_size: -
cdr3_nt: TGTGCCAGCAGCCCCGCCGGGCAGGGCATAACCTACGAGCAGTACTTC
cdr3_aa: CASSPAGQGITYEQYF

d_call: -
j_call: TRBJ1-1
v_call: TRBV4-3
clone_size: -
cdr3_nt: TGCGCCAGCAGCCAGATCCTGAACGGGATGGAAGCTTTCTTT
cdr3_aa: CASSQILNGMEAFF

d_call: -
j_call: TRBJ1-2
v_call: TRBV7-8
clone_size: -
cdr3_nt: TGTGCCAGCAGCGCCGGTAGCACAGGCTACACCTTC
cdr3_aa: CASSAGSTGYTF

d_call: TRBD2
j_call: TRBJ2-3
v_call: TRBV27
clone_size: once
cdr3_nt: TGTGCCAGCAGGGACTTAGCGGGGGCGGCAGATACGCAGTATTTT
cdr3_aa: CASRDLAGAADTQYF

d_call: TRBD2
j_call: TRBJ2-3
v_call: TRBV19
clone_size: -
cdr3_nt: TGTGCCAGTAGTCCCCATCGGCAGCGGGGGAACACAGATACGCAGTATTTT
cdr3_aa: CASSPHRQRGNTDTQYF

d_call: -
j_call: TRBJ1-1
v_call: TRBV18
clone_size: -
cdr3_nt: TGTGCCAGCTCACCCCCCGGGAGGACTGAAGCTTTCTTT
cdr3_aa: CASSPPGRTEAFF

d_call: -
j_call: TRBJ2-7
v_call: TRBV5-8
clone_size: few
cdr3_nt: TGTGCCAGCAGCTTGGACGTAGATAGCTACGAGCAGTACTTC
cdr3_aa: CASSLDVDSYEQYF

d_call: TRBD1
j_call: TRBJ1-1
v_call: TRBV7-2
clone_size: -
cdr3_nt: TGTGCCAGCAGTTCACAGGGGCCAAACGTGAACACTGAAGCTTTCTTT
cdr3_aa: CASSSQGPNVNTEAFF